This T cell receptor (beta chain) appears in the sequencing data of a study of blood T cell repertoires in COVID-19. About the research overall: PBMCs, B-cell-depleted T cells, or T cells provided the cDNA or gDNA that made up the material.

Sequencing used immunoSEQ multiplex PCR; TCRdb keeps in-frame clones, though not all of them. The table records 250,000 to 350,000 clones, 70% to 90% of them present only once. The TCR sequence derives from a woman aged 45-65 years with active or convalescent COVID-19. The sample was peripheral blood.

CDR3 coding DNA: TGTGCCAGCAGCGCGACAGGGAACACTGAAGCTTTCTTT. It encodes CASSATGNTEAFF. This chain joins TRBV11-3 and TRBJ1-1; maybe TRBD1 (6 bases). The germline CDR1 and CDR2 sequences are SGHNT and YENEEA. Trimming took 5 bases from V and 1 from J, leaving 8 bases between them. The CDR3 loop spans 13 amino acids.